These T cell receptor beta chains were read from a single sample in a study of blood T cells in healthy people across ages. TCRdb re-analysed the 5' RACE reads in MiXCR, keeping a single row per CDR3 protein. The sample consists of some 1.6 million distinct CDR3 sequences, about 31% of them appearing once. The sequenced sample was blood. These receptors originate from a woman aged 30 to 39 in good health. CDR3s include the opening cysteine and the closing phenylalanine or tryptophan. Each record gives: D gene, CDR3 length, J gene, V gene, clone size, CDR3 DNA, CDR3 protein. D genes are given only for firm matches. Not every row has a clone size; where given, it reads once, few, many or a size class.

>TRBD1|15|TRBJ2-3|TRBV27|few
TGTGCCAGCAGTTTCTCCACAGGGGGAGGAGATACGCAGTATTTT
CASSFSTGGGDTQYF
>TRBD2|17|TRBJ2-1|TRBV4-1|NA
TGCGCCAGCAGCCAAGGTATACTAGCGGGAGGGCCCAATGAGCAGTTCTTC
CASSQGILAGGPNEQFF
>NA|14|TRBJ2-7|TRBV20-1|NA
TGCAGTGCTAGAGATATAAAGGTTACCTACGAGCAGTACTTC
CSARDIKVTYEQYF
>TRBD2|16|TRBJ2-1|TRBV4-1|NA
TGCGCCAGCAGCCAAGTCGGGGGGAGCGCATACAATGAGCAGTTCTTC
CASSQVGGSAYNEQFF
>NA|15|TRBJ1-2|TRBV20-1|NA
TGCAGTGCTAGAGATCTGGCAGGAATATCCTATGGCTACACCTTC
CSARDLAGISYGYTF
>NA|14|TRBJ2-3|TRBV4-2|NA
TGTGCCAGCAGCCATAACGTTGTTAAGGATACGCAGTATTTT
CASSHNVVKDTQYF
>NA|11|TRBJ2-3|TRBV20-1|NA
TGCAGTGCCCCCCACACAGATACGCAGTATTTT
CSAPHTDTQYF
>TRBD2|17|TRBJ2-1|TRBV7-3|few
TGTGCCAGCAGCTCATCCGGTAGCGGGGACGGCTACAATGAGCAGTTCTTC
CASSSSGSGDGYNEQFF
>NA|13|TRBJ1-4|TRBV28|NA
TGTGCCAGCCGAGAGGGGCGGGTTGAAAAACTGTTTTTT
CASREGRVEKLFF
>TRBD2|14|TRBJ2-1|TRBV6-2/TRBV6-3|NA
TGTGCCAGCAAAGTAGCGGGAGGTGGAAATGAGCAGTTCTTC
CASKVAGGGNEQFF
>TRBD2|15|TRBJ2-7|TRBV6-2/TRBV6-3|NA
TGTGCCAGCAGTCCCCCGGGACTAGCGGGACTCGAGCAGTACTTC
CASSPPGLAGLEQYF
>TRBD1|15|TRBJ2-7|TRBV2|NA
TGTGCCAGCACTGTGGGACAGGGGGGCACCTACGAGCAGTACTTC
CASTVGQGGTYEQYF
>TRBD2|12|TRBJ2-1|TRBV10-2|NA
TGCGCCAGCAGCCCGGGAGGGCAAGGGCAGTTCTTC
CASSPGGQGQFF
>TRBD1|15|TRBJ2-7|TRBV27|few
TGTGCCAGCAGTTCAGGGACAGGGCTGTTGGGCGAGCAGTACTTC
CASSSGTGLLGEQYF
>NA|13|TRBJ1-1|TRBV14|NA
TGTGCCAGCAGCCCTGGCCTGGACGCTGAAGCTTTCTTT
CASSPGLDAEAFF
>NA|15|TRBJ1-2|TRBV5-8|once
TGTGCCAACAGCTCGAAAACAGGGCGCTCCTATGGCTACACCTTC
CANSSKTGRSYGYTF
>NA|15|TRBJ1-5|TRBV4-1|few
TGCGCCAGCAGCCACCGCCTTGGTAGCAATCAGCCCCAGCATTTT
CASSHRLGSNQPQHF
>NA|14|TRBJ2-2|TRBV7-2|NA
TGTGCCAGCAGCCCCGTCCGGGGAACCGGGGAGCTGTTTTTT
CASSPVRGTGELFF
>NA|15|TRBJ2-1|TRBV7-6|NA
TGTGCCAGCAGCTTAGCTTTTGCCCCGGGGCGGGAGCAGTTCTTC
CASSLAFAPGREQFF
>NA|14|TRBJ1-2|TRBV2|NA
TGTGCCAGCAGTGATTGGGAAGACCCTAATGGCTACACCTTC
CASSDWEDPNGYTF
>NA|14|TRBJ2-4|TRBV2|NA
TGTGCCAGCAGGGAAACAGGGAACAAAAACATTCAGTACTTC
CASRETGNKNIQYF
>TRBD1|20|TRBJ1-5|TRBV6-1|few
TGTGCCAGCAGTGAAGCAACCGGGACAGGGGGGATCTTGGGCAATCAGCCCCAGCATTTT
CASSEATGTGGILGNQPQHF
>TRBD1|13|TRBJ2-1|TRBV10-3|few
TGTGCCATCACGGAGACAGGGAACAATGAGCAGTTCTTC
CAITETGNNEQFF
>TRBD1|15|TRBJ2-7|TRBV10-2|NA
TGCGCCAGCAGTCCCCCGGGACAGGGGATCTACGAGCAGTACTTC
CASSPPGQGIYEQYF
>TRBD2|17|TRBJ2-7|TRBV13|NA
TGTGCCAGCAGCTTATCCCTAGCGGGAGGAAGCTCCTACGAGCAGTACTTC
CASSLSLAGGSSYEQYF
>TRBD1|16|TRBJ1-2|TRBV5-5|NA
TGTGCCAGCAGCTTATTACCGACAGGGCCACACTATGGCTACACCTTC
CASSLLPTGPHYGYTF
>TRBD2|14|TRBJ2-3|TRBV4-1|many
TGCGCCAGCAGCCAGAGCGGGAGTGGGGATACGCAGTATTTT
CASSQSGSGDTQYF
>NA|12|TRBJ2-7|TRBV29-1|many
TGCAGCGGCGCCGGGACGGACTACGAGCAGTACTTC
CSGAGTDYEQYF
>TRBD1|16|TRBJ1-4|TRBV29-1|NA
TGCAGCGTTGAAGGCTCCGCAGGGGGGGACAGGCAAAAACTGTTTTTT
CSVEGSAGGDRQKLFF
>NA|15|TRBJ1-2|TRBV9|few
TGTGCCAGCAGCATCGATCCGGGGCCCCTCTATGGCTACACCTTC
CASSIDPGPLYGYTF
>NA|13|TRBJ2-5|TRBV20-1|once
TGCAGTACCAGGACAGAGGGGGAAGAGACCCAGTACTTC
CSTRTEGEETQYF
>NA|13|TRBJ2-7|TRBV9|NA
TGTGCCAGCAGCGGGGGGACGGGAACGAAGCAGTACTTC
CASSGGTGTKQYF
>TRBD2|13|TRBJ2-5|TRBV5-4|NA
TGTGCCAGCAGCGGGACTAGGAGGCAGACCCAGTACTTC
CASSGTRRQTQYF
>NA|11|TRBJ1-1|TRBV20-1|NA
TGCAGTGCTAAGCAGTACACTGAAGCTTTCTTT
CSAKQYTEAFF